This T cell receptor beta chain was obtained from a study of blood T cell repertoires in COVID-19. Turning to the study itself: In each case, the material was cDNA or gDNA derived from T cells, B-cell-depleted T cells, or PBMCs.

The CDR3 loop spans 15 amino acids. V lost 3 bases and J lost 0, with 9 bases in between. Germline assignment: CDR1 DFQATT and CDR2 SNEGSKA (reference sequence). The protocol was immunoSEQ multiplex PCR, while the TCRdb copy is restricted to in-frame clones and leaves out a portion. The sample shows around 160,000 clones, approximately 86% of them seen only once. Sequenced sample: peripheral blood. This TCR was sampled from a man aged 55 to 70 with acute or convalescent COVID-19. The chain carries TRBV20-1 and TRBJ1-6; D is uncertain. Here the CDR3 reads CSASGQYSYNSPLHF. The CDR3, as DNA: TGCAGTGCTAGTGGCCAGTACTCCTATAATTCACCCCTCCACTTT.